This T cell receptor beta chain was obtained from a study of T cell repertoires in cytomegalovirus infection (dated by TCRdb to the late 2010s). For context, the study as a whole: The HLA type of each donor mattered for the analysis, because public TCR beta signatures pointed to carriage of CMV infection along with the matching HLA type.

A note on this clonotype: No antigen is known for it. No per-base quality is available; no much larger clone lies one base away.

General conclusions and limits of the study: In both this cohort and an independent roughly 350-donor cohort, the cumulative frequency of public TCR beta family members distinguished carriers of CMV infection plus the relevant HLA type. The ex vivo response was dominated by HLA-C-restricted CMV-specific TCR beta clonotypes, which also provided the single most frequent clonotype in two of eight donors.

The sample was run on an Illumina HiSeq 1500. Starting from the raw public reads, TCRdb applied fastp trimming at Q25, assembled clones with MiXCR and retained in-frame beta chains. Under each unique CDR3 protein, matching rows form one entry showing the most common genes and DNA. The table for this sample lists 510,000 or so distinct CDR3 sequences; around 27% of them were counted only once. About 12% of the sample belongs to the ten largest clones. Trimming costs V 3 bases and J 2 bases, and their ends lie 15 bases apart. The CDR3 starts with the cysteine, ends with the phenylalanine, and has 16 residues. Only the CDR3 DNA is retained, 48 bases long and in frame from the first base. CDR1 and CDR2, per the germline V gene, are SGHVS and FNYEAQ.

The clonotype originates from a human donor in good health (CMV status not recorded). Some clones in this sample may be carry-over from other donors' samples. The rearranged chain carries TRBV7-6 and TRBJ2-3; the D gene is unclear. Sequences were obtained from PBMCs. The DNA sequence is as follows: TGTGCCAGCAGCTTTATGGCGAGTCTCTCCACAGATACGCAGTATTTT. Its amino acids are CASSFMASLSTDTQYF.